This T cell receptor beta chain was identified during a study of regulatory T cells in long-lasting Graves disease. Time point noted: newly diagnosed GD, antithyroid drugs for less than 3 months. PBMCs provided the RNA from which the TCR library was made. According to the study, TCR beta libraries were built with iRepertoire HTBI primers and CDR3-region Arm-PCR. TCRdb re-analysed the multiplex PCR reads in MiXCR, keeping a single row per CDR3 protein. The table lists about 220,000 distinct CDR3 sequences, roughly a fifth of them singletons. This clonotype has a count of ten or more. The CDR3 is made up of 16 amino acids. V gave up 5 bases and J gave up 3 bases, with 20 bases separating them. Per the germline V gene, CDR1 is MNHEY and CDR2 is SMNVEV (reference sequence). This same sample was also part of a study on T cells in Graves' hyperthyroidism and ophthalmopathy.

Material: peripheral blood mononuclear cells (PBMCs), obtained at new diagnosis, from a patient treated with antithyroid drugs. The chain combines TRBV27 with TRBJ2-7; D uncertain. This receptor was obtained from a woman in her 30s with Graves disease. For the CDR3, the DNA is TGTGCCAGCAGTCCCCGACACGGGTTTGGGCTCTACGAGCAGTACTTC. Its translation is CASSPRHGFGLYEQYF.